These 30 T cell receptor beta chains came from one sample sequenced in a study of T cell responses to AZD1222 COVID-19 vaccine. The table came from immunoSEQ multiplex PCR; TCRdb's copy has only in-frame clones and leaves some out. Of 150,000 or so clones in the sample, more than 85% were seen once. Material: peripheral blood, obtained 28 days after the second AZD1222 dose. The receptors shown here come from an adult who received the AZD1222 COVID-19 vaccine.

With respect to this clone: Additional DNA sequences in this sample encode the identical CDR3. The chain links TRBV24-1 to TRBJ2-1; 11 bases map to TRBD1. Losses at the gene ends were 3 bases for V and 4 bases for J; bases not matched to a gene: 4. This CDR3 has 16 residues. The V gene's germline CDR1 is KGHDR and CDR2 SFDVKD. The CDR3 DNA reads TGTGCCACCAGTGATCCCGGGACAGGGGGTTACAATGAGCAGTTCTTC. Protein product: CATSDPGTGGYNEQFF.

V is TRBV24-1 and J is TRBJ2-3; no reliable D call. The CDR3 runs to 13 residues. Per germline, CDR1 KGHDR and CDR2 SFDVKD. Trimming removed 9 bases from V and 4 bases from J, with 13 bases in between. The CDR3 reads CATQEPGADTQYF. CDR3 coding DNA: TGTGCCACCCAGGAGCCCGGCGCAGATACGCAGTATTTT.

V and J are TRBV7-8 and TRBJ1-5; possibly TRBD1 for D (6 bases). Looked up from germline, CDR1 is SGHVS and CDR2 is FQNEAQ. Trimming removed 3 bases from V and 2 bases from J, with 11 bases in between. The CDR3 spans 15 residues. CDR3 sequence (DNA): TGTGCCAGCAGCTTGGCCCGGACAGGCAATCAGCCCCAGCATTTT. Amino acids: CASSLARTGNQPQHF.

The chain uses TRBV19 and TRBJ1-5; tentatively, D is TRBD1 (5 bases). Germline CDR1 reads LNHDA; CDR2 reads SQIVND (reference sequence). V lost 7 bases, J lost 1 base, and 8 bases lay in between. This CDR3 has 13 amino acids. The CDR3 region has the DNA TGTGCCAGTAAAGGGGCGAGCAATCAGCCCCAGCATTTT. Its protein product is CASKGASNQPQHF.

This chain links TRBV12-3 or TRBV12-4 with TRBJ2-3; D unresolved. V was pared by 1 base and J by 11 bases, with 10 bases between. The CDR3 runs 12 residues. The CDR3 nucleotides are TGTGCCAGCAGTTTAGACCCCCTCGGGCAGTATTTT. Amino acids: CASSLDPLGQYF.

The chain employs TRBV7-9 and TRBJ2-7, with D perhaps being TRBD1 or TRBD2 (6 bases each). The CDR3 contains 14 residues. V was pared by 5 bases and J by 4 bases, with 15 bases between. Germline V lookup: CDR1 SEHNR, CDR2 FQNEAQ (reference sequence). The CDR3 DNA sequence: TGTGCCAGCAGCCCTAACGAGGGGGGATACGAGCAGTACTTC. Translation gives CASSPNEGGYEQYF.

The chain joins TRBV28 to TRBJ2-2; TRBD1 agrees at 7 bases. From germline, CDR1 is MDHEN and CDR2 SYDVKM. Trimming cost V 2 bases and J 4 bases; bases outside gene matches: 10. This CDR3 region has 17 residues. CDR3 protein: CASSLTGANSPTGELFF. In DNA form, the CDR3 reads TGTGCCAGCAGTTTAACAGGGGCCAATTCCCCCACCGGGGAGCTGTTTTTT.

This chain connects TRBV18 to TRBJ2-1; D uncertain. V was pared by 2 bases and J by 16 bases, with 12 bases between. From germline, CDR1 is KGHSH and CDR2 LQKENI. This CDR3 contains 11 residues. In nucleotides, the CDR3 is TGTGCCAGCTCACCAGGAGCCCAGCCATTCTTC. It codes for CASSPGAQPFF.

In its sample, this clone was seen a few times. V and J are TRBV5-1 and TRBJ1-3; D perhaps matches TRBD1 (5 bases). This CDR3 is 13 amino acids long. V was cut by 4 bases and J by 2 bases, with 7 bases left in between. Germline V gene lookup returns CDR1 SGHRS and CDR2 YFSETQ. The CDR3 DNA follows: TGCGCCAGCAGCCGGGGACCTGGAAACACCATATATTTT. Its translation: CASSRGPGNTIYF.

The chain is built from TRBV7-9 and TRBJ1-2, with D possibly matching TRBD1 (5 bases). Germline V gives CDR1 SEHNR, CDR2 FQNEAQ (reference sequence). This CDR3 has 15 amino acids. Trimming stripped 4 bases from V and 1 base from J, with 13 bases between. The CDR3 region is CASSSGGELNYGYTF. The CDR3 DNA sequence: TGTGCCAGCAGCTCAGGAGGGGAACTTAACTATGGCTACACCTTC. Complete variable domain (other parts from reference TRBV7-9 and TRBJ1-2): DTGVSQNPRHKITKRGQNVTFRCDPISEHNRLYWYRQTLGQGPEFLTYFQNEAQLEKSRLLSDRFSAERPKGSFSTLEIQRTEQGDSAMYLCASSSGGELNYGYTFGSGTRLTVV.

CDR3 bases: TGCGCCAGCAGCATTAACAATGAGCAGTTCTTC. This encodes CASSINNEQFF. The chain combines TRBV5-1 with TRBJ2-1, with unresolved D. The CDR3 contains 11 residues. Germline lookup yields CDR1 SGHRS and CDR2 YFSETQ. Trimming took 4 bases from V and 5 from J, leaving 4 bases between them.

This clone appeared once. The chain combines TRBV28 with TRBJ1-5, with D uncertain. This CDR3 is 15 amino acids long. V lost 3 bases, J lost 0 bases, and 9 bases lay in between. CDR1 is MDHEN, CDR2 SYDVKM, per germline. The CDR3 protein is CASSFGYYSNQPQHF. DNA of the CDR3: TGTGCCAGCAGTTTTGGGTACTATAGCAATCAGCCCCAGCATTTT.

This chain uses TRBV4-3 with TRBJ2-1, with 8 positions matching TRBD2. Losses at the gene ends were 0 bases for V and 7 bases for J; bases not matched to a gene: 11. Germline V lookup: CDR1 LGHNA, CDR2 YSLEER. CDR3 length: 17 residues. As DNA, the CDR3 is TGCGCCAGCAGCCAAGAGGGAGGACTAGCAGGGTGGAATGAGCAGTTCTTC. This gives the protein CASSQEGGLAGWNEQFF.

This rearrangement joins TRBV5-1 to TRBJ2-7; D unclear. The CDR3 runs to 13 residues. CDR1 SGHRS and CDR2 YFSETQ come from the germline V gene. V was pared by 5 bases and J by 0 bases, with 9 bases between. This CDR3 reads CASSHTSSYEQYF. CDR3 nucleotides: TGCGCCAGCAGTCACACGAGCTCCTACGAGCAGTACTTC.

The chain joins TRBV6-5 to TRBJ1-2; TRBD1 is a possible D gene (5 bases). Trimming took off 6 bases at V and 4 bases at J, with 15 bases between the two ends. The length of the CDR3 is 14 residues. CDR1 is MNHEY, CDR2 SVGAGI, per germline. The CDR3 region is CASSRSFGGYGYTF. CDR3 DNA: TGTGCCAGCAGCCGTTCCTTTGGGGGCTATGGCTACACCTTC.

The chain joins TRBV7-9 to TRBJ2-7; 7 nucleotides align to TRBD1. Germline-derived CDR1 and CDR2 are SEHNR and FQNEAQ (reference sequence). The junction had 5 bases not matched to a gene; V was cut back by 3 bases and J by 3 bases. The CDR3 has 14 amino acids. The CDR3 sequence is CASSFRDRVYEQYF. The CDR3 DNA is TGTGCCAGCAGCTTTAGGGACAGAGTCTACGAGCAGTACTTC. The full variable domain, in which reference TRBV7-9 and TRBJ2-7 provide the parts outside the CDR3, is DTGVSQNPRHKITKRGQNVTFRCDPISEHNRLYWYRQTLGQGPEFLTYFQNEAQLEKSRLLSDRFSAERPKGSFSTLEIQRTEQGDSAMYLCASSFRDRVYEQYFGPGTRLTVT.

V and J are TRBV5-1 and TRBJ1-4; D remains ambiguous. CDR3 length equals 13 residues. The V end lost 0 bases, the J end lost 8 bases, and 8 bases lay between the germline ends. Germline V CDR1 and CDR2: SGHRS, YFSETQ. CDR3 region: CASSLAGREKLFF. The CDR3 DNA follows: TGCGCCAGCAGCTTGGCCGGTAGGGAAAAACTGTTTTTT. Full variable domain (rest looked up from reference TRBV5-1 and TRBJ1-4): KAGVTQTPRYLIKTRGQQVTLSCSPISGHRSVSWYQQTPGQGLQFLFEYFSETQRNKGNFPGRFSGRQFSNSRSEMNVSTLELGDSALYLCASSLAGREKLFFGSGTQLSVL.

The J gene is TRBJ1-2, the V gene TRBV10-3; 9 bases line up with TRBD1. The germline V gene encodes CDR1 ENHRY and CDR2 SYGVKD. V dropped 2 bases and J dropped 2; count of bases not matched to a gene: 0. The CDR3 spans 14 residues. The CDR3 DNA follows: TGTGCCATCAGTGAGGGACAGGGGAACTATGGCTACACCTTC. Its translation is CAISEGQGNYGYTF.

CDR3 region: CASSFREPYYEQYF. The CDR3 bases are TGTGCCAGCAGTTTCCGAGAACCTTACTACGAGCAGTACTTC. V gene TRBV27 combines with J gene TRBJ2-7, with no clear D. The V gene lost 3 bases and the J gene lost 3 bases, with 12 bases spanning the gap. Germline V gives CDR1 MNHEY, CDR2 SMNVEV (reference sequence). CDR3 length: 14 amino acids.

This chain's CDR3 is CASSILVQQPQHF. As DNA, the CDR3 is TGTGCCAGTAGTATTTTAGTTCAGCAGCCCCAGCATTTT. The V call is TRBV19, the J call TRBJ1-5; the D is unclear. The germline V and J ends were trimmed by 3 bases and 7 bases, with 10 bases remaining between them. Germline CDR1 and CDR2: LNHDA and SQIVND (reference sequence). The CDR3 covers 13 residues. The full variable domain, in which reference TRBV19 and TRBJ1-5 provide the parts outside the CDR3, is DGGITQSPKYLFRKEGQNVTLSCEQNLNHDAMYWYRQDPGQGLRLIYYSQIVNDFQKGDIAEGYSVSREKKESFPLTVTSAQKNPTAFYLCASSILVQQPQHFGDGTRLSIL.

The chain combines TRBV19 with TRBJ1-6; the match to TRBD1 covers 9 bases. With 6 bases clipped from V and 7 bases from J, the junction kept 10 bases outside the gene matches. Germline assignment: CDR1 LNHDA and CDR2 SQIVND (reference sequence). This CDR3 is 16 amino acids long. CDR3 residues: CASRSLGQGQNSPLHF. In DNA, the CDR3 is TGTGCCAGTAGAAGTTTGGGACAGGGTCAGAATTCACCCCTCCACTTT.

This sequence joins TRBV28 and TRBJ1-4; D is possibly TRBD1 (5 bases). The CDR3 has 14 amino acids. Germline CDR1 MDHEN, CDR2 SYDVKM. V shed 8 bases and J shed 6 bases, with 16 bases lying between them. CDR3 sequence reads: CASQSGTAHEKLFF. As DNA, the CDR3 is TGTGCCAGCCAATCCGGGACGGCCCATGAAAAACTGTTTTTT.

The chain joins TRBV2 to TRBJ2-3; 8 bases are a match to TRBD2. The CDR3 covers 14 residues. V lost 7 bases and J lost 2; bases outside the gene matches: 5. Germline V lookup: CDR1 SNHLY, CDR2 FYNNEI. Here the CDR3 DNA reads TGTGCCAGCACTACAGCGGGGGACACAGATACGCAGTATTTT. Protein product: CASTTAGDTDTQYF. The variable domain in full, completed from reference TRBV2 and TRBJ2-3, reads EPEVTQTPSHQVTQMGQEVILRCVPISNHLYFYWYRQILGQKVEFLVSFYNNEISEKSEIFDDQFSVERPDGSNFTLKIRSTKLEDSAMYFCASTTAGDTDTQYFGPGTRLTVL.

This clone rates as medium-sized. This chain uses TRBV4-2 with TRBJ2-3, with 7 bases that match TRBD2. Trimming at V came to 0 bases and at J to 6 bases, leaving 12 bases not matched to a gene. The CDR3 has 17 amino acids. CDR1 and CDR2 (germline): LGHNA, YNFKEQ. The CDR3 here is CASSQDTSASGRDTQYF. CDR3 sequence (DNA): TGTGCCAGCAGCCAAGATACTAGCGCCAGCGGGCGGGATACGCAGTATTTT.

The V call is TRBV7-8, the J call TRBJ2-1; the match to TRBD1 covers 11 bases. Germline V gene lookup returns CDR1 SGHVS and CDR2 FQNEAQ. This CDR3 contains 14 residues. Germline trimming cut 7 bases from V and 5 bases from J; bases unmatched to any gene: 4. The CDR3: CASTGQGANNEQFF. The CDR3 DNA sequence: TGTGCCAGCACCGGACAGGGGGCAAACAATGAGCAGTTCTTC.

The V and J genes are TRBV7-9 and TRBJ2-1, with 14 bases matching TRBD2. The J segment lost 2 bases and the V segment lost 1 base, leaving 4 bases of the junction unmatched. The germline gives CDR1 SEHNR, CDR2 FQNEAQ (reference sequence). This CDR3 comprises 18 residues. CDR3 region: CASSLDWTSGGTYNEQFF. The CDR3 DNA reads as TGTGCCAGCAGCTTAGATTGGACTAGCGGGGGGACCTACAATGAGCAGTTCTTC.

V gene TRBV5-8 combines with J gene TRBJ1-5; TRBD1 agrees at 7 bases. CDR3 size: 13 residues. V shed 5 bases, J shed 6 bases, and the junction held 5 bases outside the gene matches. In germline, CDR1 is SGHTS, CDR2 YDEGEE. As DNA, the CDR3 is TGTGCCAGCAGGATAACAGGGGCTCAGCCCCAGCATTTT. Residues: CASRITGAQPQHF.

The V call is TRBV7-9, the J call TRBJ1-4; D may be TRBD1 (6 bases). Germline V gene lookup returns CDR1 SEHNR and CDR2 FQNEAQ (reference sequence). The CDR3 spans 14 residues. Trimming took off 5 bases at V and 14 bases at J, with 21 bases between the two ends. The CDR3 DNA follows: TGTGCCAGCAGCCTGGGATGGGGGCTCCGAGCTCTGTTTTTT. Encoded protein: CASSLGWGLRALFF.

V usage is TRBV27 and J usage is TRBJ2-7; D gene unclear. This CDR3 region has 14 residues. The V gene lost 1 base and the J gene lost 2 bases, with 9 bases spanning the gap. Germline CDR1 reads MNHEY; CDR2 reads SMNVEV (reference sequence). This chain's CDR3 is CASSLLAGTYEQYF. DNA of the CDR3: TGTGCCAGCAGTTTATTGGCCGGAACCTACGAGCAGTACTTC.

This clone appeared a single time. The chain carries TRBV29-1 and TRBJ1-2; 8 nucleotides line up with TRBD1. The V gene's germline CDR1 is SQVTM and CDR2 ANQGSEA. V lost 3 bases, J lost 7 bases, and 4 bases stayed unmatched. CDR3 length: 12 residues. CDR3 loop: CSVDRDRTGYTF. CDR3 in DNA: TGCAGCGTTGACCGGGACAGGACTGGCTACACCTTC.